These 31 T cell receptor beta chains were sequenced from one sample in a study of shared clonotypes between healthy human individuals. Data came from immunoSEQ multiplex PCR; TCRdb stores just in-frame clones and leaves some out. The sample carries roughly 1,000,000 clones, around three quarters recorded once. Sequencing was done on a sample of memory CD4+ T cells from PBMCs. The subset was: CD45RA-negative fraction. The origin of the receptors is a man in his late teens or twenties in good health. Some clones in this sample may be carry-over from other donors' samples.

V and J are TRBV30 and TRBJ2-7, with no clear D. Trimming removed 5 bases at V and 1 base at J, with 9 bases between. CDR3 size: 12 residues. Germline CDR1 GTSNPN, CDR2 SVGIG (reference sequence). CDR3 amino acids: CAWASSSYEQYF. The CDR3 DNA follows: TGTGCCTGGGCCAGCAGTTCCTACGAGCAGTACTTC.

On this clone itself: Distinct nucleotide sequences in the sample also encode this CDR3. The V and J genes are TRBV9 and TRBJ1-1; D is undetermined. CDR1 and CDR2 from the germline V gene are SGDLS and YYNGEE. This CDR3 is built from 15 residues. Trimming shortened V by 0 bases and J by 1 base, and 10 bases separated the two germline ends. The CDR3: CASSVDPGTNTEAFF. As DNA, the CDR3 is TGTGCCAGCAGCGTAGACCCGGGAACGAACACTGAAGCTTTCTTT.

This chain uses TRBV28 with TRBJ2-7; the match to TRBD2 covers 11 bases. V lost 3 bases and J lost 1; bases outside the gene matches: 5. The CDR3 runs 16 residues. The V gene's germline CDR1 is MDHEN and CDR2 SYDVKM. The CDR3 is CASSFAGTSGSYEQYF. CDR3 sequence (DNA): TGTGCCAGCAGTTTTGCCGGGACTAGCGGTTCCTACGAGCAGTACTTC.

This sequence joins TRBV27 and TRBJ1-1; D gene unclear. Germline-derived CDR1 and CDR2 are MNHEY and SMNVEV (reference sequence). CDR3 length: 14 amino acids. V was shortened by 2 bases and J by 4 bases, with 11 bases between the two germline ends. The CDR3 loop reads CASSLSDGTTEAFF. The DNA for the CDR3 is TGTGCCAGCAGTTTAAGTGACGGAACCACTGAAGCTTTCTTT.

The rearrangement uses TRBV6-5 and TRBJ2-1; D may be TRBD2 (5 bases). Germline-derived CDR1 and CDR2 are MNHEY and SVGAGI. V dropped 0 bases and J dropped 10 bases, with 16 bases sitting between them. This CDR3 is built from 15 residues. In DNA, the CDR3 is TGTGCCAGCAGTTACTCGATCCAGCGGATAGGGGAGCAGTTCTTC. It specifies CASSYSIQRIGEQFF.

The DNA for the CDR3 is TGTGCCAGCAGTTCAGGACAGGTTCGGTCGAATGAGCAGTTCTTC. Translated, it gives CASSSGQVRSNEQFF. The chain is built from TRBV6-5 and TRBJ2-1, with 7 bases lining up with TRBD1. The CDR3 runs 15 residues. Germline lookup yields CDR1 MNHEY and CDR2 SVGAGI. Unmatched junction bases numbered 10, after V lost 4 bases and J lost 7 bases.

This chain links TRBV10-3 with TRBJ2-5; 7 bases line up with TRBD1. Germline CDR1 is ENHRY and CDR2 is SYGVKD. CDR3 length: 15 amino acids. V lost 3 bases, J lost 4 bases, and 8 bases stayed unmatched. This CDR3 is CAISEALAGGETQYF. CDR3 nucleotides: TGTGCCATCAGTGAAGCGTTGGCAGGGGGAGAGACCCAGTACTTC.

This clone was observed many times. The chain has TRBV5-1 and TRBJ2-3; the match to TRBD1 covers 9 bases. The CDR3 runs 16 residues. V dropped 4 bases and J dropped 4; count of bases not matched to a gene: 10. Looked up from germline, CDR1 is SGHRS and CDR2 is YFSETQ. The CDR3 is CASSGTITGGADTQYF. The CDR3 bases are TGCGCCAGCAGCGGGACGATAACAGGGGGCGCAGATACGCAGTATTTT.

The chain employs TRBV5-4 and TRBJ2-2; 7 bases are a match to TRBD1. The germline CDR1 and CDR2 sequences are SGHNT and YYREEE (reference sequence). Trimming at V came to 5 bases and at J to 1 base, leaving 11 bases not matched to a gene. CDR3 length: 17 residues. The CDR3 DNA follows: TGTGCCAGCAGTTCCACGACAGGGTTGAGGAACACCGGGGAGCTGTTTTTT. Amino acids: CASSSTTGLRNTGELFF.

The CDR3 loop reads CASSPGQVSSGANVLTF. CDR3 DNA sequence: TGTGCCAGCTCACCGGGACAGGTTAGCTCTGGGGCCAACGTCCTGACTTTC. This sequence joins TRBV18 and TRBJ2-6; 8 bases are a match to TRBD1. There are 17 residues in the CDR3. Germline values: CDR1 KGHSH, CDR2 LQKENI. The J segment lost 0 bases and the V segment lost 3 bases, leaving 4 bases of the junction unmatched.

V is TRBV29-1 and J is TRBJ1-2; D uncertain. V shed 2 bases and J shed 6 bases, with 10 bases lying between them. The germline CDR1 and CDR2 sequences are SQVTM and ANQGSEA. The CDR3 has 12 amino acids. The CDR3 spells CSVEYGRDGYTF. CDR3 coding DNA: TGCAGCGTTGAATACGGGCGGGATGGCTACACCTTC.

DNA for the CDR3: TGTGCCAGCAGGGGACAGGGACAGCTCTACGAGCAGTACTTC. Protein product: CASRGQGQLYEQYF. The chain is built from TRBV28 and TRBJ2-7, with 9 bases fitting TRBD1. CDR1 is MDHEN, CDR2 SYDVKM, per germline. The CDR3 has 14 residues. V shed 6 bases and J 3 bases; nucleotides not matched to a gene: 6.

The rearrangement joins TRBV28 to TRBJ2-3, with 10 bases identical to TRBD2. This CDR3 has 17 residues. Trimming removed 2 bases from V and 2 bases from J; junction bases left unmatched: 7. Germline V lookup: CDR1 MDHEN, CDR2 SYDVKM. In DNA form, the CDR3 reads TGTGCCAGCAGTTTAGCCCCCGGACTAGCGGACACAGATACGCAGTATTTT. It yields the protein CASSLAPGLADTDTQYF.

This chain connects TRBV27 to TRBJ1-3; the D gene is possibly TRBD1 (6 bases). CDR1 and CDR2 from the germline V gene are MNHEY and SMNVEV (reference sequence). V was clipped by 9 bases and J by 4 bases, with 13 bases between them. The CDR3 contains 13 residues. CDR3 sequence (DNA): TGTGCCAGAGGGGGACTATCGGGAAACACCATATATTTT. It is translated as CARGGLSGNTIYF.

J is TRBJ1-1 and V is TRBV19; TRBD1 matches at 8 bases. This CDR3 is 17 amino acids long. CDR1 is LNHDA, CDR2 SQIVND, per germline (reference sequence). The V segment lost 3 bases and the J segment 3 bases; nucleotides outside the gene matches: 12. CDR3 nucleotides: TGTGCCAGTAGTATCCTCCAGACAGGGGCTTATTACACTGAAGCTTTCTTT. Amino acid sequence: CASSILQTGAYYTEAFF. The full variable domain, rest sourced from reference TRBV19 and TRBJ1-1, is DGGITQSPKYLFRKEGQNVTLSCEQNLNHDAMYWYRQDPGQGLRLIYYSQIVNDFQKGDIAEGYSVSREKKESFPLTVTSAQKNPTAFYLCASSILQTGAYYTEAFFGQGTRLTVV.

The rearrangement uses TRBV6-1 and TRBJ2-1; no clear D. Looked up from germline, CDR1 is MNHNS and CDR2 is SASEGT. The CDR3 has 16 residues. Trimming stripped 6 bases from V and 7 bases from J, with 22 bases between. The CDR3 reads CASSEMSRAAGNEQFF. The CDR3, as DNA: TGTGCCAGCAGCGAAATGTCTCGGGCAGCCGGGAATGAGCAGTTCTTC.

The chain couples TRBV7-2 to TRBJ2-7; D is unclear. In germline, CDR1 is SGHTA, CDR2 FQGNSA. V dropped 4 bases and J dropped 1 base, with 11 bases sitting between them. The CDR3 runs 14 residues. The CDR3 DNA reads as TGTGCCAGCAGCTCTGTCCGGGCATCCTACGAGCAGTACTTC. This encodes CASSSVRASYEQYF.

The rearrangement joins TRBV11-2 to TRBJ1-2; 9 bases are a match to TRBD1. Germline CDR1 SGHAT, CDR2 FQNNGV. The V segment lost 5 bases and the J segment 4 bases; nucleotides outside the gene matches: 5. The CDR3 length is 14 residues. CDR3 DNA: TGTGCCAGCAGCCCAACGACAGGGGGCTATGGCTACACCTTC. Translating gives CASSPTTGGYGYTF.

The CDR3 reads CASIPSGLQETQYF. The CDR3 DNA follows: TGTGCCAGCATTCCGAGCGGCCTACAAGAGACCCAGTACTTC. This chain connects TRBV25-1 to TRBJ2-5, with D tentatively TRBD2 (5 bases). The V end lost 7 bases, the J end lost 2 bases, and 14 bases lay between the germline ends. Germline assignment: CDR1 MGHDK and CDR2 SYGVNS. The CDR3 contains 14 residues.

The chain uses TRBV7-2 and TRBJ1-2, with 7 bases aligning to TRBD1. The CDR3 runs 17 residues. Germline V gene sequence: CDR1 SGHTA, CDR2 FQGNSA. After removal of 5 bases from V and 4 bases from J, the junction contained 16 bases not matched to a gene. CDR3 amino acids: CASSLNRLGQRIYGYTF. DNA of the CDR3: TGTGCCAGCAGCCTAAACCGACTGGGACAGAGAATCTATGGCTACACCTTC. The complete variable domain, with remaining parts taken from reference TRBV7-2 and TRBJ1-2, reads GAGVSQSPSNKVTEKGKDVELRCDPISGHTALYWYRQSLGQGLEFLIYFQGNSAPDKSGLPSDRFSAERTGGSVSTLTIQRTQQEDSAVYLCASSLNRLGQRIYGYTFGSGTRLTVV.

The chain combines TRBV12-5 with TRBJ2-1; TRBD1 aligns across 7 bases. With 0 bases clipped from V and 7 bases from J, the junction kept 9 bases outside the gene matches. Per germline, CDR1 LGHNT and CDR2 FRNRAP. This CDR3 spans 16 amino acids. The CDR3 nucleotides read TGTGCTAGTGGTTTGGTAATAGGGGGCCTAGGGAATGAGCAGTTCTTC. It translates to CASGLVIGGLGNEQFF.

The V gene is TRBV18, the J gene TRBJ2-7; the match to TRBD1 covers 7 bases. The V gene end was trimmed by 6 bases and the J gene end by 2 bases; junction bases not matched to a gene: 4. Germline values: CDR1 KGHSH, CDR2 LQKENI. CDR3 size: 13 residues. CDR3 coding DNA: TGTGCCAGCTCTCAACAGGGGCCCTACGAGCAGTACTTC. It is translated as CASSQQGPYEQYF.

This clone was detected only once. The chain has TRBV5-1 and TRBJ2-2; D is possibly TRBD2 (6 bases). Looked up from germline, CDR1 is SGHRS and CDR2 is YFSETQ. Trimming stripped 4 bases from V and 6 bases from J, with 13 bases between. This CDR3 is built from 14 residues. CDR3 residues: CASSMGGIAGELFF. The CDR3 nucleotides read TGCGCCAGCAGCATGGGGGGAATTGCCGGGGAGCTGTTTTTT.

V and J are TRBV11-2 and TRBJ2-5, with D possibly TRBD2 on 5 matching bases. The CDR3 is made up of 16 amino acids. CDR1 is SGHAT, CDR2 FQNNGV, per germline. V lost 4 bases and J 4 bases, leaving 19 bases between the germline ends. Here the CDR3 reads CASSSRLMGSGETQYF. The CDR3 bases are TGTGCCAGCAGCTCTAGGCTCATGGGGAGTGGAGAGACCCAGTACTTC.

Points on this clone: Other nucleotide sequences from this sample produce the same CDR3. The chain couples TRBV30 to TRBJ2-7, with 9 nucleotides matching TRBD1. The germline gives CDR1 GTSNPN, CDR2 SVGIG (reference sequence). V shed 3 bases and J 3 bases; nucleotides not matched to a gene: 0. CDR3 length equals 12 residues. The CDR3 bases are TGTGCCTGGAGGACAGGGGGCTACGAGCAGTACTTC. Protein: CAWRTGGYEQYF. Based on the CDR3 plus reference TRBV30 and TRBJ2-7, the full variable domain is SQTIHQWPATLVQPVGSPLSLECTVEGTSNPNLYWYRQAAGRGLQLLFYSVGIGQISSEVPQNLSASRPQDRQFILSSKKLLLSDSGFYLCAWRTGGYEQYFGPGTRLTVT.

The chain uses TRBV4-3 and TRBJ1-1; tentative D call: TRBD1 (6 bases). Looked up from germline, CDR1 is LGHNA and CDR2 is YSLEER. The V and J ends lost 4 bases and 2 bases respectively, with 8 bases between them. This CDR3 is built from 13 residues. CDR3 in DNA: TGCGCCAGCAGCCGACAGGCAAACACTGAAGCTTTCTTT. This codes for CASSRQANTEAFF.

The rearrangement links TRBV5-4 to TRBJ2-1, with D tentatively TRBD1 (6 bases). The V gene's germline CDR1 is SGHNT and CDR2 YYREEE (reference sequence). This CDR3 has 18 residues. Trimming took 5 bases from V and 4 from J, leaving 25 bases between them. The CDR3, as DNA: TGTGCCAGCAGAGCAGGGGCGGTACGCGGCCGCGGGTACAATGAGCAGTTCTTC. This encodes CASRAGAVRGRGYNEQFF.

The rearrangement joins TRBV27 to TRBJ2-3; D possibly corresponds to TRBD2 (5 bases). Between the trimmed V and J ends, which lost 4 bases and 9 bases, there was a span of 8 bases. In germline, CDR1 is MNHEY, CDR2 SMNVEV (reference sequence). The CDR3 totals 11 residues. The CDR3 nucleotides are TGTGCCAGCAGTTCCGTAGCGACGCAGTATTTT. This translates into CASSSVATQYF.

This chain joins TRBV4-2 and TRBJ2-5; D is perhaps TRBD1 (7 bases). Germline CDR1 and CDR2: LGHNA and YNFKEQ. Trimming left V 4 bases short and J 2 bases short, with 14 bases between. This CDR3 has 15 amino acids. CDR3 DNA: TGTGCCAGCAGCCCGCGGGACAGCCTACAAGAGACCCAGTACTTC. The encoded protein is CASSPRDSLQETQYF.

About this clone itself: At one of its ends the junction is not consistent with the germline gene, which may arise from a read error. V is TRBV5-1 and J is TRBJ2-7; 13 nucleotides align to TRBD2. The germline V gene encodes CDR1 SGHRS and CDR2 YFSETQ. The CDR3 loop spans 15 amino acids. Here the CDR3 DNA reads TGTGCCAGCAGTAAACTAGCGGGAGGGCTAGACGAGCAGTACTTC. It encodes CASSKLAGGLDEQYF.

This chain links TRBV19 with TRBJ2-2, with TRBD1 identical over 9 bases. The germline V gene has CDR1 LNHDA and CDR2 SQIVND (reference sequence). CDR3 length: 15 amino acids. The junction had 10 bases not matched to a gene; V was cut back by 4 bases and J by 10 bases. CDR3 DNA: TGTGCCAGTAGTACCCGGACAGGGGCCGCTCTGGAGCTGTTTTTT. Translating it yields CASSTRTGAALELFF.